These T cell receptor beta chains were read from a single sample in a study of human T cells and chemical hapten exposure. TCRdb re-derived calls from the RACE reads in MiXCR, one entry per CDR3 protein. The sample records 300,000 to 450,000 distinct CDR3 sequences, 5% to 6.5% being singletons. The sequences come from whole blood, collected in connection with sensitization to the hapten diphenylcyclopropenone (DPC). The receptors shown here come from a woman between 45 and 65 years old with alopecia areata. Some clones in this sample may be carry-over from other donors' samples. Each CDR3 is given with its conserved first and last residue. D genes are given only for firm matches. Clone size is not always given. Where it is, it says once, few, many or a class for expanded clones.

clone_size	v_call	j_call	d_call	cdr3_nt	cdr3_aa
few	TRBV7-6	TRBJ1-6	.	TGTGCCAGCAGCTTAGGGGCCGGGACACGGGCTAATTCACCCCTCCACTTT	CASSLGAGTRANSPLHF
few	TRBV11-3	TRBJ1-1	.	TGTGCCAGCAGCTCCGATTTGGGGACTGAAGCTTTCTTT	CASSSDLGTEAFF
many	TRBV29-1	TRBJ2-1	.	TGCAGCGCCGGGCCCACCGAGCAGTTCTTC	CSAGPTEQFF
.	TRBV28	TRBJ1-1	.	TGTGCCAGCAGTTCCCGGGGACTGAGGAACACTGAAGCTTTCTTT	CASSSRGLRNTEAFF
few	TRBV29-1	TRBJ2-1	.	TGCAGCGGTGAGACAAACTACAATGAGCAGTTCTTC	CSGETNYNEQFF
many	TRBV7-2	TRBJ2-2	.	TGTGCCAGCAGCTTAGACGCGTTTTTT	CASSLDAFF
many	TRBV11-2	TRBJ2-3	.	TGTGCCAGCAGCTTATCAGCGGTACCTAGCACAGATACGCAGTATTTT	CASSLSAVPSTDTQYF
.	TRBV12-3/TRBV12-4	TRBJ1-5	TRBD1	TGTGCCAGCAGTTTCCTGACAGGGGGGAATCAGCCCCAGCATTTT	CASSFLTGGNQPQHF
many	TRBV20-1	TRBJ2-1	.	TGCAGTGCTAGTGGGAGCTCCTACAATGAGCAGTTCTTC	CSASGSSYNEQFF
many	TRBV9	TRBJ2-1	TRBD2	TGTGCCAGCAGCGTAGGCGCTAGCGGGAGGCATGAGCAGTTCTTC	CASSVGASGRHEQFF
many	TRBV7-2	TRBJ2-1	.	TGTGCCAGCAGCTTTGGCGGACCTGGCTACAATGAGCAGTTCTTC	CASSFGGPGYNEQFF
.	TRBV7-2	TRBJ2-5	TRBD2	TGTGCCAGCAGCCACCCACTGCTAAGCGGGAGGGCCGCCGAGACCCAGTACTTC	CASSHPLLSGRAAETQYF
.	TRBV20-1	TRBJ1-5	TRBD1	TGCAGTGCCGCCGGGACAGACATGAATCAGCCCCAGCATTTT	CSAAGTDMNQPQHF
many	TRBV27	TRBJ1-3	.	TGTGCCAGCAGTTTCCTGGGGGCAGGAAACACCATATATTTT	CASSFLGAGNTIYF
few	TRBV12-3/TRBV12-4	TRBJ2-7	.	TGTGCCAGCAGTTGGGGAGGGGGCGAAGGGTCCTACGAGCAGTACTTC	CASSWGGGEGSYEQYF
.	TRBV28	TRBJ2-1	TRBD1	TGTGCCAGCACCCTGCACGGGACAGCCAGTCACAATGAGCAGTTCTTC	CASTLHGTASHNEQFF
many	TRBV3-1	TRBJ2-3	.	TGTGCCAGCAGCCAAGATTTGGGGACGCAGTATTTT	CASSQDLGTQYF
many	TRBV3-1	TRBJ1-4	.	TGTGCCAGCAGCCAAGGGCCATTTAATGAAAAACTGTTTTTT	CASSQGPFNEKLFF
.	TRBV19	TRBJ2-3	.	TGTGCCAGTAGTAGGTTCGGGGGAGAACTCACAGATACGCAGTATTTT	CASSRFGGELTDTQYF
.	TRBV20-1	TRBJ1-6	TRBD1	TGCAGTGGGAGGGACAGGGGCAATTCACCCCTCCACTTT	CSGRDRGNSPLHF
.	TRBV6-2/TRBV6-3	TRBJ1-1	.	TGTGCCAGCAGTGTGGGTTTGGACACTGAAGCTTTCTTT	CASSVGLDTEAFF
.	TRBV2	TRBJ2-7	TRBD1	TGTGCCAGCTCCCCTATGGGACAGTATATCGAGCAGTACTTC	CASSPMGQYIEQYF
.	TRBV7-3	TRBJ1-3	.	TGTGCCAGCAGCCCGGGAAGGGAGGATGGAAACACCATATATTTT	CASSPGREDGNTIYF
many	TRBV28	TRBJ1-1	TRBD1	TGTGCCAGCAGTTTCCGGCGTCCCGGGACAGGGGAAGCTTTCTTT	CASSFRRPGTGEAFF
few	TRBV12-3/TRBV12-4	TRBJ2-2	.	TGTGCCAGCAGTCGCCGGGCGCTGGTCACCGGGGAGCTGTTTTTT	CASSRRALVTGELFF
few	TRBV19	TRBJ2-6	.	TGTGCCAGTAGTGTACAAGCCTCTGGGGCCAACGTCCTGACTTTC	CASSVQASGANVLTF
many	TRBV7-7	TRBJ2-3	TRBD2	TGTGCCAGCTCCTTAGGTAGCGGGGGACCCACAGATACGCAGTATTTT	CASSLGSGGPTDTQYF
many	TRBV28	TRBJ2-7	TRBD1	TGTGCCAGCAGCTACAGGGGGCTAACCTCCTACGAGCAGTACTTC	CASSYRGLTSYEQYF
many	TRBV12-3/TRBV12-4	TRBJ2-1	TRBD2	TGTGCCAGCAGAGTAAGCGGGGGGAGCTCCTACAATGAGCAGTTCTTC	CASRVSGGSSYNEQFF
many	TRBV12-3/TRBV12-4	TRBJ2-3	TRBD2	TGTGCCAGCAGTTTTTTGGGGACTAGCCTAGATACGCAGTATTTT	CASSFLGTSLDTQYF
.	TRBV3-1	TRBJ1-5	TRBD1	TGTGCCAGCAGCCAAGTGTTTACAGGGGTGAATCAGCCCCAGCATTTT	CASSQVFTGVNQPQHF
few	TRBV6-9	TRBJ1-5	.	TGTGCCAGCAAGCTCCAGCCCCAGCATTTT	CASKLQPQHF
few	TRBV19	TRBJ2-1	.	TGTGCCAGTAGTGTAAGCCTAGGGCTCGAGCAGTTCTTC	CASSVSLGLEQFF
few	TRBV28	TRBJ2-7	TRBD2	TGTGCCTTAGCGGGTTCCTCCTACGAGCAGTACTTC	CALAGSSYEQYF
few	TRBV7-9	TRBJ1-1	.	TGTGCCAGCAGCCAGATGGAGGGCCAAGCTTTCTTT	CASSQMEGQAFF
many	TRBV2	TRBJ2-7	.	TGTGCCAGCACCCCGCCGGGACTTGCCTACGAGCAGTACTTC	CASTPPGLAYEQYF
few	TRBV9	TRBJ2-3	TRBD2	TGTGCCAGCAACCTAGCGGCGGGGGGCCGCACAGATACGCAGTATTTT	CASNLAAGGRTDTQYF
few	TRBV12-3/TRBV12-4	TRBJ1-1	.	TGTGCCAGCAGTTTAACAATGGGTCGAGGTTCGGACACTGAAGCTTTCTTT	CASSLTMGRGSDTEAFF
.	TRBV10-3	TRBJ2-2	.	TGTGCCATCAACATTCGGCAGGGGGGGAGCACCGGGGAGCTGTTTTTT	CAINIRQGGSTGELFF
many	TRBV29-1	TRBJ2-6	.	TGCAGCGTAATGGGGGCCCGGATCTCTGGGGCCAACGTCCTGACTTTC	CSVMGARISGANVLTF
many	TRBV11-2	TRBJ2-2	TRBD2	TGTGCCAGCAGCCCCTCCCTGATAGCGGGAACCACCGGGGAGCTGTTTTTT	CASSPSLIAGTTGELFF
.	TRBV12-3/TRBV12-4	TRBJ2-7	.	TGTGCCAGCCGCCGAACGGGGGCGTACGAGCAGTACTTC	CASRRTGAYEQYF
many	TRBV6-5	TRBJ1-6	.	TGTGCCAGCAGTTACTCCGGACAGATTGGTTCCTCACCCCTCCACTTT	CASSYSGQIGSSPLHF
many	TRBV20-1	TRBJ2-7	.	TGCAGTGCTAGATTCGTTACCAACGAGCAGTACTTC	CSARFVTNEQYF
.	TRBV5-1	TRBJ1-1	.	TGCGCCAGCAGCTTGGGTTCCGGGCCCTCTGAAGCTTTCTTT	CASSLGSGPSEAFF
few	TRBV20-1	TRBJ1-1	.	TGCAGTGCTCCGGGTGGAGGGGCTGAAGCTTTCTTT	CSAPGGGAEAFF
many	TRBV25-1	TRBJ2-1	.	TGTGCCAGCGCGAATTCTGGGGTGTTCTACAATGAGCAGTTCTTC	CASANSGVFYNEQFF
many	TRBV4-3	TRBJ2-1	.	TGCGCCAGCAGCCAAGGAGGAGGGGGGAATGAGCAGTTCTTC	CASSQGGGGNEQFF
many	TRBV3-1	TRBJ1-4	.	TGTGCCAGCAGCCAGAGGGCGGGGGCGGAAAAACTGTTTTTT	CASSQRAGAEKLFF
many	TRBV6-1	TRBJ2-3	TRBD2	TGTGCCAGCAGTGAACGAGTGAGCGGGACTAGCACAGATACGCAGTATTTT	CASSERVSGTSTDTQYF